The T cell receptor beta chain described here comes from a study of CD8+CD57+ T cells in acquired aplastic anemia. Overall study context: DNA recovered from sorted CD4+ and CD8+ cells had a mean of roughly 3 ug.

An expansion of CD8+CD57+ cells by flow cytometry had been shown in patients chosen for sequencing. The cohort consisted entirely of patients having severe acquired aplastic anemia. Each patient gave a blood sample that was collected before any therapy had been received. The template for TCR beta VDJ and CDR3 sequence profiling was genomic DNA. MiXCR, run by TCRdb on the reads, gives a single entry per CDR3 protein. The repertoire holds some 170,000 distinct CDR3 sequences, with about three fifths as singletons. Study observations and caveats: Patients versus controls showed no significant CD8+ Simpson's diversity difference.

Per the germline V gene, CDR1 is ENHRY and CDR2 is SYGVKD. With 10 bases removed from V and 4 bases from J, the gap between germline ends came to 16 bases. The CDR3 is made up of 13 amino acids. This clonotype was counted a few times. Its antigen is still unknown. This clonotype originated in a human donor with aplastic anemia. The rearrangement links TRBV10-3 to TRBJ1-2; D perhaps matches TRBD1 (5 bases). Sequencing input: sorted CD4+, CD8+, or CD8+CD57+ T cells (not recorded which) from PBMCs. CDR3: CASSRDPGYGYTF. The DNA for the CDR3 is TGTGCCAGTTCTAGGGACCCTGGCTATGGCTACACCTTC.